This is a list of T cell receptor beta chains from one sample in a study of cytomegalovirus exposure and HLA in healthy donors. Only in-frame clones appear in the TCRdb table, and some are missing; sequencing was by immunoSEQ multiplex PCR. The table has hundreds of thousands of clones, around 73% seen once. Sequenced: PBMCs. The receptors derive from a male donor in good health and CMV-seronegative. Each CDR3 is given with its conserved first and last residue. Fields, in order: CDR3 protein, CDR3 DNA, clone size, V gene, J gene, D gene. D genes are given only for firm matches. Clone size, where shown, is once, few, many, or a class for clones that have expanded.

CASSRGGGQTPYEQYF	TGTGCCAGTAGTAGGGGTGGAGGACAGACCCCCTACGAGCAGTACTTC	.	TRBV19	TRBJ2-7	.
CSVEISDTEAFF	TGCAGCGTTGAAATATCGGACACTGAAGCTTTCTTT	once	TRBV29-1	TRBJ1-1	.
CASSAGGQGVYNEQFF	TGTGCCAGCAGCGCAGGGGGACAGGGGGTGTACAATGAGCAGTTCTTC	once	TRBV9	TRBJ2-1	TRBD1
CASSFELAGYEQYF	TGTGCCAGCAGTTTCGAACTAGCGGGTTACGAGCAGTACTTC	.	TRBV28	TRBJ2-7	TRBD2
CASSGLAEETQYF	TGTGCCAGCTCGGGACTAGCGGAAGAGACCCAGTACTTC	.	TRBV9	TRBJ2-5	TRBD2
CASSSQGRVENIQYF	TGTGCCAGCAGTTCACAGGGGCGGGTTGAAAACATTCAGTACTTC	.	TRBV27	TRBJ2-4	TRBD1
CASSPQGGQVAEAFF	TGTGCCAGCTCACCACAAGGAGGGCAGGTCGCTGAAGCTTTCTTT	few	TRBV18	TRBJ1-1	.
CASSAGGQGSYNEQFF	TGCGCCAGCAGCGCCGGAGGACAGGGATCCTACAATGAGCAGTTCTTC	.	TRBV5-1	TRBJ2-1	TRBD1
CAISDHVGQIREQYF	TGTGCCATCAGTGACCACGTGGGACAGATCCGCGAGCAGTACTTC	once	TRBV10-3	TRBJ2-7	TRBD1
CASSRYEDEKLFF	TGTGCCAGCAGTCGGTATGAGGATGAAAAACTGTTTTTT	.	TRBV6-5	TRBJ1-4	.
CASSPYRNRASSYEQYF	TGTGCCAGCTCACCCTACCGCAACAGGGCCAGCTCCTACGAGCAGTACTTC	.	TRBV18	TRBJ2-7	.
CASSSGQAANTEAFF	TGCGCCAGCAGCTCGGGACAGGCGGCTAACACTGAAGCTTTCTTT	.	TRBV5-1	TRBJ1-1	TRBD1
CASSPRQDGNTEAFF	TGTGCCAGCAGCCCTCGACAGGATGGGAACACTGAAGCTTTCTTT	.	TRBV4-2	TRBJ1-1	.
CASSLGGAFYEQYF	TGTGCCAGCAGTTTAGGGGGGGCGTTCTACGAGCAGTACTTC	.	TRBV27	TRBJ2-7	.
CAWSGPSPGRAGNEQFF	TGTGCCTGGAGTGGACCCTCCCCCGGGAGGGCGGGGAATGAGCAGTTCTTC	.	TRBV30	TRBJ2-1	TRBD2
CANYRAPNEKLFF	TGTGCCAACTACAGGGCGCCTAATGAAAAACTGTTTTTT	.	TRBV2	TRBJ1-4	.
CASSFMLSSYNEQFF	TGTGCCAGCAGCTTTATGTTGAGCTCCTACAATGAGCAGTTCTTC	.	TRBV5-6	TRBJ2-1	.
CASSLSSGRSYEQYF	TGTGCCAGCAGCTTAAGTAGCGGGCGCTCCTACGAGCAGTACTTC	.	TRBV11-2	TRBJ2-7	TRBD2
CASSLQGAQETQYF	TGCGCCAGCAGCTTACAGGGGGCTCAAGAGACCCAGTACTTC	.	TRBV5-1	TRBJ2-5	TRBD1
CASSLEGGGQETQYF	TGCGCCAGCAGCTTGGAAGGGGGGGGCCAAGAGACCCAGTACTTC	.	TRBV5-1	TRBJ2-5	.
CASSLNYGYTF	TGTGCCAGCAGCCTAAACTATGGCTACACCTTC	.	TRBV6-1	TRBJ1-2	.
CASSLEQGGITEAFF	TGCGCCAGCAGCTTGGAACAGGGGGGTATCACTGAAGCTTTCTTT	.	TRBV5-1	TRBJ1-1	TRBD1
CASNIDPDGEAFF	TGTGCCAGTAACATAGACCCAGATGGTGAAGCTTTCTTT	few	TRBV19	TRBJ1-1	.